This entry lists 32 T cell receptor beta chains sequenced from one sample in a study of blood T cells in healthy people across ages. Sample-barcoded 5' priming and a J-beta primer mix drove a second PCR of roughly 7 to 11 cycles. Via MiXCR, TCRdb re-called the 5' RACE reads, giving one row per CDR3 protein. Here the sample spans some 1.5 million distinct CDR3 sequences, under 30% being singletons. The material sequenced was blood. The receptors here all came from a woman aged 25 to 39 in good health.

This clonotype was detected a few times. The chain joins TRBV20-1 to TRBJ2-4, with 7 bases matching TRBD2. The CDR3 extends over 14 amino acids. Germline CDR1 and CDR2: DFQATT and SNEGSKA (reference sequence). The V gene end was trimmed by 2 bases and the J gene end by 0 bases; junction bases not matched to a gene: 1. CDR3 DNA sequence: TGCAGTGCTAGACGGGGGGAAGCCAAAAACATTCAGTACTTC. It is translated as CSARRGEAKNIQYF.

This clonotype has only a few counts. The chain is built from TRBV3-1 and TRBJ1-2; 7 bases map to TRBD1. Germline CDR1 is LGHDT and CDR2 is YNNKEL (reference sequence). With V trimmed by 2 bases and J by 8 bases, 5 bases remained unmatched. The CDR3 is 13 amino acids. The CDR3 is CASSQPTGVGYTF. For the CDR3, the DNA is TGTGCCAGCAGCCAACCTACAGGGGTCGGCTACACCTTC.

Ten or more counts support this clonotype. V and J are TRBV6-5 and TRBJ1-1, with D tentatively TRBD1 (6 bases). This CDR3 comprises 14 residues. Trimming took off 5 bases at V and 5 bases at J, with 15 bases between the two ends. From germline, CDR1 is MNHEY and CDR2 SVGAGI. This CDR3 reads CASSTRGMGTEAFF. CDR3 coding DNA: TGTGCCAGCAGTACAAGGGGGATGGGGACTGAAGCTTTCTTT.

V gene TRBV5-1 combines with J gene TRBJ2-7, with D tentatively TRBD2 (6 bases). This CDR3 comprises 16 residues. CDR1 and CDR2 from the germline V gene are SGHRS and YFSETQ. V shed 4 bases and J shed 1 base, with 18 bases lying between them. This CDR3 is CASSVGSRGRSYEQYF. CDR3 nucleotide sequence: TGCGCCAGCAGCGTGGGTTCTCGGGGGAGGTCCTACGAGCAGTACTTC.

The CDR3 region has the DNA TGTGCCAGCTCAGATCCTGGGGATGGGGAGCAGTTCTTC. Translation gives CASSDPGDGEQFF. The J gene is TRBJ2-1, the V gene TRBV18; D is undetermined. Germline lookup yields CDR1 KGHSH and CDR2 LQKENI. The V gene lost 5 bases and the J gene lost 10 bases, with 15 bases spanning the gap. The CDR3 length is 13 residues.

In this sample, this clonotype turned up many times. The chain has TRBV29-1 and TRBJ2-6; D remains ambiguous. The CDR3 sequence is 14 residues long. Germline V gene data show CDR1 as SQVTM and CDR2 as ANQGSEA. The ends were cut back, 5 bases at V and 4 bases at J, with 12 bases in the middle. The CDR3 DNA reads TGCAGCGTTTTGGCGACGGCAGGGGCCAACGTCCTGACTTTC. This gives the protein CSVLATAGANVLTF.

This clonotype was seen only a few times. The gene calls are TRBV10-2 and TRBJ2-3; tentative D call: TRBD1 (6 bases). The CDR3 sequence is 15 residues long. Germline V gene data show CDR1 as WSHSY and CDR2 as SAAADI. V lost 0 bases and J lost 4, with 11 bases in between. CDR3 DNA sequence: TGCGCCAGCAGTGAGTCTTCTAGACAGGCAGATACGCAGTATTTT. Its protein is CASSESSRQADTQYF.

The chain has TRBV7-2 and TRBJ2-5; no firm D call. Trimming stripped 2 bases from V and 4 bases from J, with 14 bases between. This CDR3 has 15 residues. The germline gives CDR1 SGHTA, CDR2 FQGNSA. The CDR3 nucleotides are TGTGCCAGCAGCTTATTCAGGTTGGCCTCAGAGACCCAGTACTTC. It yields the protein CASSLFRLASETQYF. Supplemented by reference TRBV7-2 and TRBJ2-5, the full variable domain reads GAGVSQSPSNKVTEKGKDVELRCDPISGHTALYWYRQSLGQGLEFLIYFQGNSAPDKSGLPSDRFSAERTGGSVSTLTIQRTQQEDSAVYLCASSLFRLASETQYFGPGTRLLVL.

A few counts support this clonotype. The chain combines TRBV28 with TRBJ2-7; 8 nucleotides match TRBD1. With 4 bases clipped from V and 0 bases from J, the junction kept 8 bases outside the gene matches. The CDR3 is made up of 16 amino acids. The germline V gene encodes CDR1 MDHEN and CDR2 SYDVKM. The CDR3 DNA reads as TGTGCCAGCAGTTCCCCAAACAGGGGGAGCTCCTACGAGCAGTACTTC. This gives the protein CASSSPNRGSSYEQYF.

A note on this clonotype: This sequence may be a read error, since a much larger clone differs from it by one base. This rearrangement joins TRBV29-1 to TRBJ2-1; D call uncertain. The germline V and J ends were trimmed by 7 bases and 10 bases, with 20 bases remaining between them. Germline CDR1 SQVTM, CDR2 ANQGSEA. The CDR3 is 13 residues long. The CDR3 protein is CSAYLGGLNEQFF. CDR3 sequence (DNA): TGCAGCGCCTACCTGGGTGGCTTAAACGAGCAGTTCTTC.

The gene calls are TRBV28 and TRBJ1-5; a possible D gene is TRBD1 (5 bases). V lost 6 bases, J lost 4 bases, and 19 bases lay in between. This CDR3 spans 16 amino acids. CDR1 and CDR2 (germline): MDHEN, SYDVKM. CDR3 DNA sequence: TGTGCCAGCAGCTTCCCAGAGCCTGGGGGAAATCAGCCCCAGCATTTT. It is translated as CASSFPEPGGNQPQHF.

This clonotype came up many times. The J gene is TRBJ2-1, the V gene TRBV29-1; the D gene is possibly TRBD1 (5 bases). CDR1 and CDR2 from the germline V gene are SQVTM and ANQGSEA. Trimming pared 4 bases from V and 11 bases from J, leaving 15 bases between. The CDR3 sequence is 12 residues long. The CDR3 sequence: CSVGNRTSKQFF. The CDR3 DNA sequence: TGCAGCGTTGGCAACCGGACAAGCAAGCAGTTCTTC.

This clonotype came up a few times. The V gene is TRBV6-5, the J gene TRBJ2-7; 8 nucleotides agree with TRBD1. This CDR3 spans 14 amino acids. Looked up from germline, CDR1 is MNHEY and CDR2 is SVGAGI. J gave up 2 bases and V 6 bases, and 6 bases lay outside the gene matches. CDR3 in amino acids: CASRSPGQAYEQYF. The CDR3 DNA follows: TGTGCCAGCAGATCGCCGGGACAGGCCTACGAGCAGTACTTC.

The sample holds many counts of this clonotype. This rearrangement joins TRBV6-6 to TRBJ1-2; 8 bases align to TRBD1. The V gene end was trimmed by 2 bases and the J gene end by 0 bases; junction bases not matched to a gene: 5. The CDR3 extends over 16 amino acids. CDR1 MNHNY and CDR2 SVGAGI come from the germline V gene (reference sequence). The CDR3 region has the DNA TGTGCCAGCAGTTACCGGGGACAGGAAGCTAACTATGGCTACACCTTC. This codes for CASSYRGQEANYGYTF.

This clonotype has more than one count but fewer than ten. The rearrangement links TRBV11-2 to TRBJ2-5; D gene uncertain. Trimming removed 2 bases at V and 5 bases at J, with 15 bases between. This CDR3 has 15 residues. From germline, CDR1 is SGHAT and CDR2 FQNNGV. The DNA of the CDR3 is TGTGCCAGCAGCTTAACGCTGGGATCGTGGGAGACCCAGTACTTC. It is translated as CASSLTLGSWETQYF.

This clonotype occurred a few times. The gene calls are TRBV5-1 and TRBJ2-7, with 9 positions matching TRBD1. The CDR3 loop spans 16 amino acids. With V trimmed by 3 bases and J by 0 bases, 7 bases remained unmatched. From germline, CDR1 is SGHRS and CDR2 YFSETQ. DNA of the CDR3: TGCGCCAGCAGCTCTTACAGGGGGCAGAGCTCCTACGAGCAGTACTTC. Protein: CASSSYRGQSSYEQYF.

The chain employs TRBV6-6 and TRBJ2-5; TRBD2 might be the D (7 bases). The CDR3 runs 14 residues. V dropped 6 bases and J dropped 3 bases, with 14 bases sitting between them. CDR1 is MNHNY, CDR2 SVGAGI, per germline (reference sequence). The CDR3 DNA sequence: TGTGCCAGCAGGGAGGGGGGGGCCGAAGAGACCCAGTACTTC. Encoded protein: CASREGGAEETQYF.

As to this clonotype: Sequence at one end of the junction differs from germline and may be a read error. The chain employs TRBV5-1 and TRBJ2-3; no firm D call. This CDR3 region has 14 residues. From germline, CDR1 is SGHRS and CDR2 YFSETQ. The CDR3: CASSLDILTDAQYF. The CDR3 region has the DNA TGCGCCAGCAGCTTGGATATTCTCACAGATGCGCAGTATTTT.

CDR3: CSARGPQGQGSSYEQYF. The CDR3 nucleotides are TGCAGTGCTAGGGGTCCCCAGGGACAGGGGAGCTCCTACGAGCAGTACTTC. The rearrangement uses TRBV20-1 and TRBJ2-7; 10 bases map to TRBD1. This CDR3 region has 17 residues. In germline, CDR1 is DFQATT, CDR2 SNEGSKA (reference sequence). After removal of 3 bases from V and 0 bases from J, the junction contained 11 bases not matched to a gene.

The chain is built from TRBV7-2 and TRBJ2-3, with TRBD2 matching over 11 bases. V trimming: 4 bases; J trimming: 4 bases; junction bases outside the gene matches: 10. The CDR3 totals 17 residues. Per the germline V gene, CDR1 is SGHTA and CDR2 is FQGNSA. CDR3 sequence (DNA): TGTGCCAGCAGCTCGACGGTAGCGGGGGGGCGGGCAGATACGCAGTATTTT. It yields the protein CASSSTVAGGRADTQYF.

The chain uses TRBV2 and TRBJ2-2; D gene unclear. This CDR3 contains 15 residues. The V gene's germline CDR1 is SNHLY and CDR2 FYNNEI. Trimming pared 2 bases from V and 3 bases from J, leaving 10 bases between. This CDR3 is CASSETASDTGELFF. The DNA for the CDR3 is TGTGCCAGCAGTGAAACGGCGAGTGACACCGGGGAGCTGTTTTTT. The full variable domain, its missing parts supplied by reference TRBV2 and TRBJ2-2, is EPEVTQTPSHQVTQMGQEVILRCVPISNHLYFYWYRQILGQKVEFLVSFYNNEISEKSEIFDDQFSVERPDGSNFTLKIRSTKLEDSAMYFCASSETASDTGELFFGEGSRLTVL.

This clonotype was observed a handful of times. The V and J genes are TRBV5-1 and TRBJ1-6; possible D gene TRBD1, 5 bases. Germline CDR1 is SGHRS and CDR2 is YFSETQ. The CDR3 loop spans 12 amino acids. With 6 bases removed from V and 8 bases from J, the gap between germline ends came to 9 bases. This chain's CDR3 is CASKGPDSPLHF. CDR3 DNA: TGCGCCAGCAAGGGACCCGATTCACCCCTCCACTTT. Combining the CDR3 with reference TRBV5-1 and TRBJ1-6 gives the whole variable domain KAGVTQTPRYLIKTRGQQVTLSCSPISGHRSVSWYQQTPGQGLQFLFEYFSETQRNKGNFPGRFSGRQFSNSRSEMNVSTLELGDSALYLCASKGPDSPLHFGNGTRLTVT.

The chain employs TRBV7-2 and TRBJ1-1, with D perhaps TRBD1 (5 bases). In germline, CDR1 is SGHTA, CDR2 FQGNSA. The V end was cut by 5 bases, the J end by 5 bases, with 18 bases between. This CDR3 spans 15 amino acids. The DNA for the CDR3 is TGTGCCAGCAGCCGAAGGTCAGGGTCGGGGACTGAAGCTTTCTTT. Its protein is CASSRRSGSGTEAFF.

This chain links TRBV18 with TRBJ1-1, with 7 positions matching TRBD1. From germline, CDR1 is KGHSH and CDR2 LQKENI. This CDR3 has 15 amino acids. V gave up 8 bases and J gave up 4 bases; unmatched junction bases: 13. The chain's CDR3 is CASLSPTGQSTEAFF. CDR3 bases: TGTGCCAGCCTTTCCCCGACAGGGCAGAGCACTGAAGCTTTCTTT. Combining the CDR3 with reference TRBV18 and TRBJ1-1 gives the whole variable domain NAGVMQNPRHLVRRRGQEARLRCSPMKGHSHVYWYRQLPEEGLKFMVYLQKENIIDESGMPKERFSAEFPKEGPSILRIQQVVRGDSAAYFCASLSPTGQSTEAFFGQGTRLTVV.

This clonotype was detected ten times or more. The J gene is TRBJ2-1, the V gene TRBV29-1, with 10 bases fitting TRBD2. The CDR3 is 13 residues long. J gave up 7 bases and V 7 bases, and 7 bases lay outside the gene matches. CDR1 is SQVTM and CDR2 is ANQGSEA in the germline V gene. DNA for the CDR3: TGCAGCGGGACTAGCGGTGGTGGTAATGAGCAGTTCTTC. This gives the protein CSGTSGGGNEQFF.

This clonotype turned up a few times. The CDR3 DNA sequence: TGTGCCAGCAGCTACCGACACGACCCTAGCACAGATACGCAGTATTTT. Amino acid sequence: CASSYRHDPSTDTQYF. The V gene is TRBV7-9, the J gene TRBJ2-3, with D uncertain. CDR3 size: 16 residues. Trimming removed 4 bases from V and 0 bases from J, with 14 bases in between. Per germline, CDR1 SEHNR and CDR2 FQNEAQ (reference sequence).

This clonotype has just a few counts. The chain couples TRBV5-5 to TRBJ2-4; TRBD1 matches at 8 bases. V lost 2 bases to trimming and J lost 6 bases; unmatched junction nucleotides: 7. Germline V gene lookup returns CDR1 SGHKS and CDR2 YYEKEE (reference sequence). CDR3 length equals 15 residues. The CDR3 loop reads CASSFGTGGINIQYF. CDR3 in DNA: TGTGCCAGCAGCTTCGGAACAGGGGGGATAAACATTCAGTACTTC.

This clonotype was detected a few times. The V gene is TRBV4-3, the J gene TRBJ1-1, with TRBD1 matching over 7 bases. The CDR3 spans 15 residues. After removal of 4 bases from V and 5 bases from J, the junction contained 10 bases not matched to a gene. Germline CDR1 is LGHNA and CDR2 is YSLEER. CDR3 coding DNA: TGCGCCAGCAGCCGGAGCTGGACAGGAGGGACTGAAGCTTTCTTT. Encoded protein: CASSRSWTGGTEAFF.

This clonotype was recorded at least ten times. J is TRBJ2-5 and V is TRBV6-5, with D uncertain. This CDR3 has 13 amino acids. With 6 bases removed from V and 6 bases from J, the gap between germline ends came to 14 bases. In germline, CDR1 is MNHEY, CDR2 SVGAGI. The CDR3 region is CASRKTEAKTQYF. CDR3 coding DNA: TGTGCCAGCAGGAAAACCGAGGCAAAGACCCAGTACTTC.

V is TRBV11-2 and J is TRBJ2-3, with D unresolved. V was pared by 1 base and J by 4 bases, with 9 bases between. From germline, CDR1 is SGHAT and CDR2 FQNNGV. The CDR3 covers 14 residues. DNA for the CDR3: TGTGCCAGCAGCTTAGCGTGGATGTCAGATACGCAGTATTTT. It specifies CASSLAWMSDTQYF.

This chain uses TRBV10-3 with TRBJ1-2, with TRBD1 matching over 7 bases. Trimming removed 3 bases from V and 13 bases from J; junction bases left unmatched: 11. Germline CDR1 ENHRY, CDR2 SYGVKD. CDR3 length equals 13 residues. In nucleotides, the CDR3 is TGTGCCATCAGTGAACCGACAGGGTCAATAAGCACCTTC. Translated, it gives CAISEPTGSISTF.

The chain employs TRBV19 and TRBJ2-6; D is perhaps TRBD2 (6 bases). From germline, CDR1 is LNHDA and CDR2 SQIVND (reference sequence). Between the trimmed V and J ends, which lost 3 bases and 0 bases, there was a span of 12 bases. There are 17 residues in the CDR3. CDR3 loop: CASSIGSTISGANVLTF. The CDR3 nucleotides read TGTGCCAGTAGTATCGGGAGCACAATCTCTGGGGCCAACGTCCTGACTTTC.